Each of the 28 T cell receptor beta chains below was sequenced from the same sample in a study of blood T cell repertoires in COVID-19. The assay was immunoSEQ multiplex PCR, and TCRdb's table has in-frame clones only and misses some. The data contain tens of thousands of clones, over 70% of them seen just once; the ten biggest clones take up roughly 20%. Source material: peripheral blood. The receptors come from a man between 65 and 79 years old who had recovered from COVID-19.

The table lists this clone with a count of one. CDR3: CASSRQEVYNSPLHF. DNA for the CDR3: TGTGCCAGCAGCCGACAGGAGGTTTATAATTCACCCCTCCACTTT. This chain links TRBV3-1 (or the pseudogene TRBV3-2) with TRBJ1-6, with TRBD1 as a possible D gene (6 bases). The CDR3 runs 15 residues. The V gene lost 4 bases and the J gene lost 4 bases, with 11 bases spanning the gap. Germline assignment: CDR1 LGHDT and CDR2 YNNKEL (reference sequence).

CDR3 in amino acids: CASSFSGPGSSGSLDTQYF. In DNA form, the CDR3 reads TGTGCCAGCAGTTTTTCCGGTCCCGGCTCGTCAGGCAGCCTAGATACGCAGTATTTT. The chain links TRBV28 to TRBJ2-3; D is unclear. The germline V gene encodes CDR1 MDHEN and CDR2 SYDVKM. Trimming removed 3 bases at V and 5 bases at J, with 27 bases between. The CDR3 has 19 amino acids.

The chain has TRBV6-4 and TRBJ1-5; D remains ambiguous. V was trimmed by 6 bases and J by 8 bases, leaving 14 bases between them. CDR1 and CDR2 from the germline V gene are MRHNA and SNTAGT. The CDR3 contains 13 residues. CDR3 protein: CASRSGVGEPQHF. The CDR3 nucleotides read TGTGCCAGCAGATCTGGCGTGGGCGAGCCCCAGCATTTT.

This chain links TRBV4-3 with TRBJ2-1, with TRBD2 matching over 10 bases. Looked up from germline, CDR1 is LGHNA and CDR2 is YSLEER. The ends lost 1 base at V and 10 bases at J; junction bases unmatched: 10. This CDR3 is built from 16 residues. Written as DNA, the CDR3 is TGCGCCAGCAGCCAAGCCATCACTAGCGGGATAGGAGAGCAGTTCTTC. This gives the protein CASSQAITSGIGEQFF.

The chain uses TRBV5-4 and TRBJ1-6; D is undetermined. Trimming pared 0 bases from V and 6 bases from J, leaving 10 bases between. Germline CDR1 reads SGHNT; CDR2 reads YYREEE (reference sequence). The CDR3 contains 15 residues. This CDR3 is CASSLVPGINSPLHF. The DNA for the CDR3 is TGTGCCAGCAGCTTGGTACCAGGAATTAATTCACCCCTCCACTTT.

J is TRBJ1-2 and V is TRBV5-1, with 8 bases lining up with TRBD1. V was pared by 4 bases and J by 8 bases, with 7 bases of the junction left unmatched. The germline CDR1 and CDR2 sequences are SGHRS and YFSETQ. The CDR3 contains 13 residues. This CDR3 is CASSPGQGEGYTF. For the CDR3, the DNA is TGCGCCAGCAGCCCAGGACAGGGTGAAGGCTACACCTTC.

The count of this clone is one. The chain recombines TRBV5-6 with TRBJ1-4, with D perhaps TRBD1 (6 bases). Trimming left V 4 bases short and J 0 bases short, with 10 bases between. The CDR3 totals 15 residues. Per germline, CDR1 SGHDT and CDR2 YYEEEE. In DNA form, the CDR3 reads TGTGCCAGCAGCGAGACAGGTTCAACTAATGAAAAACTGTTTTTT. Its protein product is CASSETGSTNEKLFF.

The chain is built from TRBV18 and TRBJ2-7; no reliable D call. V lost 3 bases to trimming and J lost 7 bases, with 16 bases between them. The CDR3 extends over 14 amino acids. Looked up from germline, CDR1 is KGHSH and CDR2 is LQKENI. This CDR3 is CASSPPSTPGEQYF. CDR3 sequence (DNA): TGTGCCAGCTCACCGCCCTCTACCCCGGGTGAGCAGTACTTC.

The rearrangement uses TRBV2 and TRBJ2-2, with a possible D match to TRBD1 (6 bases). Per the germline V gene, CDR1 is SNHLY and CDR2 is FYNNEI. V gave up 3 bases and J gave up 2 bases, with 7 bases separating them. CDR3 length: 14 residues. CDR3 loop: CASSEGANTGELFF. As DNA, the CDR3 is TGTGCCAGCAGTGAGGGGGCCAACACCGGGGAGCTGTTTTTT.

The chain combines TRBV30 with TRBJ2-7; possibly TRBD1 for D (6 bases). In germline, CDR1 is GTSNPN, CDR2 SVGIG (reference sequence). V gave up 2 bases and J gave up 2 bases, with 10 bases separating them. The CDR3 length is 13 residues. CDR3 loop: CAWSRDITYEQYF. DNA for the CDR3: TGTGCCTGGAGTAGGGACATTACCTACGAGCAGTACTTC.

This sequence joins TRBV5-1 and TRBJ1-2; no clear D gene. There are 13 residues in the CDR3. V shed 0 bases and J shed 8 bases, with 11 bases lying between them. In germline, CDR1 is SGHRS, CDR2 YFSETQ. The DNA of the CDR3 is TGCGCCAGCAGCTTGGGGCAGGAAGACGGCTACACCTTC. It translates to CASSLGQEDGYTF.

The V call is TRBV19, the J call TRBJ1-3; possible D gene TRBD1, 5 bases. The CDR3 is 15 residues long. Germline V lookup: CDR1 LNHDA, CDR2 SQIVND (reference sequence). Trimming shortened V by 7 bases and J by 1 base, and 14 bases separated the two germline ends. Here the CDR3 reads CASTEQAVSGNTIYF. The CDR3 nucleotides are TGTGCCAGTACGGAACAGGCGGTTTCTGGAAACACCATATATTTT.

CDR3: CASSLLTGELFF. In DNA form, the CDR3 reads TGCGCCAGCAGCCTTCTCACCGGGGAGCTGTTTTTT. This rearrangement joins TRBV5-1 to TRBJ2-2; D uncertain. Germline CDR1 is SGHRS and CDR2 is YFSETQ. This CDR3 contains 12 residues. The ends were cut back, 4 bases at V and 4 bases at J, with 5 bases in the middle.

The V call is TRBV18, the J call TRBJ1-6, with TRBD1 matching 7 bases. Germline CDR1 reads KGHSH; CDR2 reads LQKENI. This CDR3 has 14 amino acids. Trimming cost V 8 bases and J 8 bases; bases outside gene matches: 9. The CDR3 DNA is TGTGCCAGCGCCCCGGGACAGCGCTATTCACCCCTCCACTTT. It specifies CASAPGQRYSPLHF.

The rearrangement links TRBV5-1 to TRBJ2-1; TRBD2 matches 8 bases. This CDR3 comprises 16 residues. The germline CDR1 and CDR2 sequences are SGHRS and YFSETQ. The J segment lost 6 bases and the V segment lost 4 bases, leaving 12 bases of the junction unmatched. For the CDR3, the DNA is TGCGCCAGCAGCCCTCGGACTAGCTTACGGGGCAATGAGCAGTTCTTC. Its translation is CASSPRTSLRGNEQFF.

The chain recombines TRBV29-1 with TRBJ1-1, with 8 bases identical to TRBD1. The CDR3 is 13 amino acids. V was clipped by 7 bases and J by 4 bases; unmatched bases: 8. The germline CDR1 and CDR2 sequences are SQVTM and ANQGSEA. CDR3 nucleotides: TGCAGCGGGGGAGCCGGACAGGGCACTGAAGCTTTCTTT. Protein product: CSGGAGQGTEAFF.

The chain has TRBV7-9 and TRBJ1-1; no definite D call. Germline loops: CDR1 SEHNR, CDR2 FQNEAQ (reference sequence). V lost 5 bases, J lost 0 bases, and 4 bases lay in between. This CDR3 is 12 amino acids long. The CDR3 spells CASSPVNTEAFF. The CDR3 nucleotides read TGTGCCAGCAGCCCTGTGAACACTGAAGCTTTCTTT.

V gene TRBV7-9 combines with J gene TRBJ1-6; TRBD1 aligns across 7 bases. Unmatched junction bases numbered 9, after V lost 1 base and J lost 9 bases. CDR1 and CDR2 (germline): SEHNR, FQNEAQ (reference sequence). This CDR3 comprises 16 residues. CDR3 coding DNA: TGTGCCAGCAGCTTAGGGGTGACAGGGATGAGTTCACCCCTCCACTTT. Protein: CASSLGVTGMSSPLHF.

This sequence joins TRBV29-1 and TRBJ1-2; unclear D gene. V lost 0 bases and J 5 bases, leaving 28 bases between the germline ends. Germline lookup yields CDR1 SQVTM and CDR2 ANQGSEA. There are 19 residues in the CDR3. CDR3 protein: CSVEERTSRPLAVLYGYTF. In nucleotides, the CDR3 is TGCAGCGTTGAAGAAAGGACTTCGCGGCCCCTGGCCGTATTATATGGCTACACCTTC.

The chain couples TRBV28 to TRBJ2-3; no definite D call. V lost 6 bases to trimming and J lost 1 base, with 8 bases between them. The germline V gene encodes CDR1 MDHEN and CDR2 SYDVKM. The length of the CDR3 is 13 residues. CDR3 region: CASSLQGTDTQYF. In DNA, the CDR3 is TGTGCCAGCAGCCTGCAGGGCACAGATACGCAGTATTTT.

This clone was seen a handful of times. The chain links TRBV6-6 to TRBJ2-5, with D possibly TRBD2 on 5 matching bases. Germline CDR1 MNHNY, CDR2 SVGAGI (reference sequence). The CDR3 spans 14 residues. V shed 2 bases and J shed 4 bases, with 11 bases lying between them. As DNA, the CDR3 is TGTGCCAGCAGTTACGGACTCGGACGAGAGACCCAGTACTTC. Encoded protein: CASSYGLGRETQYF.

The gene calls are TRBV9 and TRBJ2-3, with D maybe TRBD2 (5 bases). Trimming took 2 bases from V and 6 from J, leaving 10 bases between them. The CDR3 loop spans 13 amino acids. Germline V gives CDR1 SGDLS, CDR2 YYNGEE. The CDR3 sequence: CASSVRGLDTQYF. The CDR3 DNA follows: TGTGCCAGCAGCGTTCGGGGTTTGGATACGCAGTATTTT. The entire variable domain, with the rest obtained from reference TRBV9 and TRBJ2-3, is as follows: DSGVTQTPKHLITATGQRVTLRCSPRSGDLSVYWYQQSLDQGLQFLIQYYNGEERAKGNILERFSAQQFPDLHSELNLSSLELGDSALYFCASSVRGLDTQYFGPGTRLTVL.

The genes are TRBV18 and TRBJ1-4; perhaps TRBD1 as D (5 bases). Trimming took off 0 bases at V and 8 bases at J, with 13 bases between the two ends. The CDR3 runs 15 residues. Germline-derived CDR1 and CDR2 are KGHSH and LQKENI. Here the CDR3 reads CASSPPSQAGEKLFF. For the CDR3, the DNA is TGTGCCAGCTCACCACCGTCACAGGCGGGGGAAAAACTGTTTTTT.

V and J are TRBV29-1 and TRBJ1-1; no definite D call. This CDR3 spans 12 amino acids. Trimming removed 4 bases from V and 4 bases from J, with 10 bases in between. Germline loops: CDR1 SQVTM, CDR2 ANQGSEA. CDR3 in amino acids: CSVVRRGTEAFF. The CDR3 DNA reads TGCAGCGTTGTACGAAGAGGCACTGAAGCTTTCTTT.

The V gene is TRBV3-1 (or the pseudogene TRBV3-2), the J gene TRBJ1-1, with D uncertain. This CDR3 has 13 residues. V was clipped by 2 bases and J by 2 bases, with 6 bases between them. CDR1 is LGHDT and CDR2 is YNNKEL in the germline V gene (reference sequence). Here the CDR3 reads CASSQFRNTEAFF. CDR3 bases: TGTGCCAGCAGCCAATTCCGTAACACTGAAGCTTTCTTT.

The V gene is TRBV19, the J gene TRBJ1-5; 9 bases are shared with TRBD1. J gave up 7 bases and V 4 bases, and 5 bases lay outside the gene matches. Germline V gene data show CDR1 as LNHDA and CDR2 as SQIVND (reference sequence). This CDR3 contains 14 residues. CDR3 sequence reads: CASSTGQGRQPQHF. DNA for the CDR3: TGTGCCAGTAGTACGGGACAGGGACGACAGCCCCAGCATTTT. Using reference TRBV19 and TRBJ1-5 for the parts outside the CDR3, the full variable domain is DGGITQSPKYLFRKEGQNVTLSCEQNLNHDAMYWYRQDPGQGLRLIYYSQIVNDFQKGDIAEGYSVSREKKESFPLTVTSAQKNPTAFYLCASSTGQGRQPQHFGDGTRLSIL.

The rearrangement uses TRBV6-2 or TRBV6-3 and TRBJ2-7, with 11 bases fitting TRBD2. The CDR3 is made up of 16 amino acids. Germline CDR1 is MNHEY and CDR2 is SVGEGT. The V gene end was trimmed by 5 bases and the J gene end by 2 bases; junction bases not matched to a gene: 8. The CDR3 nucleotides read TGTGCCAGCAGTCGACGACTAGCGGGAACTACCTACGAGCAGTACTTC. Its protein is CASSRRLAGTTYEQYF.

This clone was seen a single time. The chain has TRBV27 and TRBJ2-7, with TRBD2 as a possible D gene (5 bases). CDR1 MNHEY and CDR2 SMNVEV come from the germline V gene (reference sequence). This CDR3 is 16 amino acids long. Between the trimmed V and J ends, which lost 3 bases and 4 bases, there was a span of 19 bases. The DNA for the CDR3 is TGTGCCAGCAGTTTGTATAGCAGCCTTAGCGAGTACGAGCAGTACTTC. Encoded protein: CASSLYSSLSEYEQYF.